This TCR beta chain was identified in a study of cytomegalovirus exposure and HLA in healthy donors. Study-level findings and limits: Three chains tied to CMV proved CMV antigen-specific in vitro. Many donors shared some public TCRs, even though most TCR sequences were rare.

This clone showed up just once. No antigen is known for it. The data were produced by immunoSEQ multiplex PCR, yet TCRdb's version contains in-frame clones alone and is incomplete. The data hold 110,000 or so clones, with 70% to 90% observed a single time. Deletions cut 5 bases from V and 2 bases from J, with 13 bases between. The CDR3 is made up of 14 amino acids. Germline-derived CDR1 and CDR2 are LNHDA and SQIVND (reference sequence). The V call is TRBV19, the J call TRBJ2-7, with TRBD1 as a possible D gene (6 bases). This clonotype was obtained from a man aged 18 to 35 in good health and CMV-seronegative. The sequenced sample was PBMCs. As DNA, the CDR3 is TGTGCCAGTAGTGCCGGACAGCAGGCCTACGAGCAGTACTTC. Its protein is CASSAGQQAYEQYF.